This TCR beta chain was sequenced during a study of HIV-infected patients and healthy controls. V lost 6 bases, J lost 3 bases, and 12 bases lay in between. Germline CDR1 and CDR2: MNHNY and SVGAGI (reference sequence). There are 13 residues in the CDR3. Antiretroviral therapy had run roughly three months, about 14 weeks, before follow-up blood collection. Whole blood was used without fractionation, so all unsorted peripheral T cells were included. RNA came from more than 2 ml of peripheral blood. Alpha and beta constant-region primers primed reverse transcription of around 500 ng RNA. Separate chain-specific third strand synthesis with multiplexing indices produced the alpha and beta libraries. A 5' RACE adapter with a random hexamer and the SP2 primer site was joined to cDNA. TCRdb used MiXCR to reprocess the 5' RACE reads, holding one entry per CDR3 protein. Of some 20,000 distinct CDR3 sequences in the sample, 8% to 10% are singletons; the top ten hold 20% to 25%.

This clonotype showed up many times. What it recognizes is unknown. General study findings and limits: Compared with untreated HIV+ repertoires, healthy controls showed roughly threefold more distinct CDR3s and higher Shannon diversity. Mean usage of eight alpha and eight beta V genes differed significantly in HIV-infected patients versus controls.

The source is an adult with HIV infection. The chain recombines TRBV6-6 with TRBJ2-7; possibly TRBD2 for D (5 bases). The sequencing used blood, collected during antiretroviral therapy. CDR3: CASSHIGVYEQYF. Written as DNA, the CDR3 is TGTGCCAGCAGCCACATCGGGGTCTACGAGCAGTACTTC.